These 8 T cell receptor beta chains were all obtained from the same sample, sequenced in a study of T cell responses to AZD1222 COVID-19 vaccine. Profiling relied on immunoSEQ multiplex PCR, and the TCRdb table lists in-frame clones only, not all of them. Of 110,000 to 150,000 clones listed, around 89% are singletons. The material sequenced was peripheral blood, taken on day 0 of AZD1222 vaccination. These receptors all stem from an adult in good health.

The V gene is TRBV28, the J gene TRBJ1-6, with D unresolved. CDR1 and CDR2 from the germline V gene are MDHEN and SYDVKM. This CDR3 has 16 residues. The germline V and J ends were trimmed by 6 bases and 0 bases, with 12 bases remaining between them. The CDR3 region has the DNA TGTGCCAGCAGGGCCGGTGGGAGCTCCTATAATTCACCCCTCCACTTT. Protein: CASRAGGSSYNSPLHF.

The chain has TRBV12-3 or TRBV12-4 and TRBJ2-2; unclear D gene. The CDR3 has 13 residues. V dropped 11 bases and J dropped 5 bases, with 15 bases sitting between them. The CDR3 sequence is CAARGPRTGELFF. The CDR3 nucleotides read TGTGCCGCCCGAGGCCCCCGGACCGGGGAGCTGTTTTTT.

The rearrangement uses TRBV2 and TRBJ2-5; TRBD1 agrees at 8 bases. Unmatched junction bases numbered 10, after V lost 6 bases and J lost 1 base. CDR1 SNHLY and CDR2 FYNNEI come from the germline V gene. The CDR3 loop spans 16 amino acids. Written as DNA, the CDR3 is TGTGCCAGCAGCAGACCGGGACAGGACCTCCAAGAGACCCAGTACTTC. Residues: CASSRPGQDLQETQYF.

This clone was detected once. This CDR3 is CASSTQRLLRAHYGELFF. CDR3 bases: TGTGCCAGCAGCACACAGCGGCTCCTCCGGGCCCATTACGGGGAGCTGTTTTTT. The chain joins TRBV21-1 to TRBJ2-2; the table's D call, TRBD2, was not checked against the DNA. TRBV21-1 constitutes a pseudogene. The CDR3 runs to 18 residues.

DNA for the CDR3: TGCGCCAGCAGCCACCGACCGGGCCAGCCCCAAGAGACCCAGTACTTC. It codes for CASSHRPGQPQETQYF. The chain links TRBV4-1 to TRBJ2-5; D is unclear. Germline V lookup: CDR1 MGHRA, CDR2 YSYEKL. With 3 bases removed from V and 1 base from J, the gap between germline ends came to 15 bases. This CDR3 spans 16 amino acids.

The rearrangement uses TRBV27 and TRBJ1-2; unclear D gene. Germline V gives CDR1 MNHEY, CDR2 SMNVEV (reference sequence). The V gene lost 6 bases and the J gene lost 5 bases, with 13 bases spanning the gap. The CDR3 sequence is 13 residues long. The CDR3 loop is CASRPNTVYGYTF. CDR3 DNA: TGTGCCAGCAGACCTAACACGGTTTATGGCTACACCTTC.

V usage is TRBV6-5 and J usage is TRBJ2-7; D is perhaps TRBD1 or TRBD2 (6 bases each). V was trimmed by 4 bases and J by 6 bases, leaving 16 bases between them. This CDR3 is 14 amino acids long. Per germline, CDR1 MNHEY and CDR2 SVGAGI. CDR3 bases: TGTGCCAGCAGTTCCACACCCGGGGGCAGCGAGCAGTACTTC. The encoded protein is CASSSTPGGSEQYF.

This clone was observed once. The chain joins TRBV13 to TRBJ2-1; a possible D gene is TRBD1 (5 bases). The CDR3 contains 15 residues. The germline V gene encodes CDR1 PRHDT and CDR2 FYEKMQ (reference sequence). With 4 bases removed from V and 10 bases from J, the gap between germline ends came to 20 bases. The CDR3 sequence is CASSSAPVGQGEQFF. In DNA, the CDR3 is TGTGCCAGCAGCTCGGCCCCTGTGGGGCAAGGCGAGCAGTTCTTC.